This is a list of T cell receptor beta chains from one sample in a study of resident and recirculating memory T cells in vitiligo. Some clones are missing from TCRdb's copy, which holds only in-frame ones; the method was immunoSEQ multiplex PCR. The sample lists 70,000 to 85,000 clones, 80% to 95% occurring once. The sequenced material came from blood. Source of these receptors: a male donor with vitiligo. Both conserved end residues are part of each CDR3. Each record gives: J gene, clone size, D gene, V gene, CDR3 protein, CDR3 DNA. A D gene is named only where the DNA matches it firmly. Clone size is shown for a subset of rows, as once, few, many or a class of expanded clone.

>TRBJ2-2|.|TRBD1|TRBV7-9
CASSRRTGNTGELFF
TGTGCCAGCAGCCGACGGACAGGGAACACCGGGGAGCTGTTTTTT
>TRBJ1-2|.|TRBD1|TRBV27
CASSLLGTGLAGYGYTF
TGTGCCAGCAGTTTATTGGGGACAGGGTTGGCTGGCTATGGCTACACCTTC
>TRBJ2-3|.|TRBD2|TRBV9
CASSVRGVQDTQYF
TGTGCCAGCAGCGTACGGGGGGTTCAAGATACGCAGTATTTT
>TRBJ1-1|.|.|TRBV12-5
CASGPPTMKTFTEAFF
TGTGCTAGTGGCCCGCCGACCATGAAGACATTCACTGAAGCTTTCTTT
>TRBJ1-2|few|.|TRBV7-9
CASSLGPVYGYTF
TGTGCCAGCAGCTTAGGTCCGGTGTATGGCTACACCTTC
>TRBJ2-1|.|TRBD2|TRBV4-1
CASSQDSGGGAKEQFF
TGCGCCAGCAGCCAAGATAGTGGCGGGGGGGCCAAGGAGCAGTTCTTC
>TRBJ1-2|once|.|TRBV11-2
CASSLGLGRDSYGYTF
TGTGCCAGCAGCTTGGGATTGGGCAGGGACTCCTATGGCTACACCTTC
>TRBJ2-7|.|.|TRBV13
CASSLRPFKGGTTEQYF
TGTGCCAGCAGCTTACGTCCCTTCAAGGGAGGTACTACCGAGCAGTACTTC
>TRBJ2-2|.|.|TRBV7-3
CASSLNRDTGELFF
TGTGCCAGCAGCTTAAATCGGGACACCGGGGAGCTGTTTTTT
>TRBJ2-7|.|TRBD1|TRBV7-2
CASLGDPGQGLHEQYF
TGTGCCAGCTTGGGTGATCCGGGACAGGGTCTCCACGAGCAGTACTTC
>TRBJ2-3|once|TRBD1|TRBV9
CASSAPPGQGTDTQYF
TGTGCCAGCAGCGCACCCCCGGGACAGGGCACAGATACGCAGTATTTT
>TRBJ2-3|.|TRBD2|TRBV19
CASAIGAGEQYF
TGTGCCAGTGCCATTGGGGCGGGGGAGCAGTATTTT
>TRBJ1-2|.|.|TRBV7-3
CASSKGVNYGYTF
TGTGCCAGCAGCAAAGGGGTTAACTATGGCTACACCTTC
>TRBJ2-7|.|.|TRBV6-5
CASSYGGASYEQYF
TGTGCCAGCAGTTACGGAGGGGCGAGCTACGAGCAGTACTTC
>TRBJ2-7|once|TRBD1|TRBV6-1
CASTLDRGSSYEQYF
TGTGCCAGCACCCTCGACAGGGGAAGCTCCTACGAGCAGTACTTC
>TRBJ1-6|.|.|TRBV10-3
CAISESPLDSDNSPLHF
TGTGCCATCAGTGAGTCGCCCTTGGACAGCGATAATTCACCCCTCCACTTT
>TRBJ1-2|.|.|TRBV28
CACQEVWDYGYTF
TGTGCCTGCCAGGAGGTGTGGGACTATGGCTACACCTTC
>TRBJ1-1|.|.|TRBV11-3
CASSLTGGDTEAFF
TGTGCCAGCAGCTTGACCGGGGGAGACACTGAAGCTTTCTTT
>TRBJ1-5|.|TRBD1|TRBV27
CASSLWTGSNQPQHF
TGTGCCAGCAGTTTGTGGACAGGGAGCAATCAGCCCCAGCATTTT
>TRBJ1-2|.|TRBD1|TRBV28
CASFDRDFYGYTF
TGTGCCAGCTTCGACAGGGACTTCTATGGCTACACCTTC
>TRBJ2-6|once|TRBD1|TRBV7-3
CASSFQGQRSGANVLTF
TGTGCCAGCAGCTTCCAGGGACAGCGCTCTGGGGCCAACGTCCTGACTTTC
>TRBJ2-7|.|TRBD2|TRBV30
CAWGRAAKPYEQYF
TGTGCCTGGGGGAGGGCAGCCAAGCCCTACGAGCAGTACTTC
>TRBJ1-1|.|.|TRBV4-1
CASSQDSGRSTEAFF
TGCGCCAGCAGCCAAGATAGCGGGCGGAGCACTGAAGCTTTCTTT
>TRBJ1-6|.|TRBD1|TRBV5-4
CASSSRDRYNSPLHF
TGTGCCAGCAGCTCCCGGGACAGATATAATTCACCCCTCCACTTT
>TRBJ2-2|.|.|TRBV5-5
CASSNSDRNTGELFF
TGTGCCAGCAGCAACTCCGACAGGAACACCGGGGAGCTGTTTTTT
>TRBJ1-4|.|.|TRBV7-2
CASSSQGINEKLFF
TGTGCCAGCAGCTCTCAGGGGATTAATGAAAAACTGTTTTTT
>TRBJ1-4|.|TRBD1|TRBV7-8
CASSLQGGGNEKLFF
TGTGCCAGCAGCTTACAGGGGGGTGGTAATGAAAAACTGTTTTTT
>TRBJ1-5|.|TRBD1|TRBV6-5
CASSQGGSNQPQHF
TGTGCCAGCAGCCAGGGGGGTAGCAATCAGCCCCAGCATTTT
>TRBJ2-1|.|TRBD2|TRBV28
CASRLRGGLRYNEQFF
TGTGCCAGCAGGTTGCGGGGGGGCCTACGGTACAATGAGCAGTTCTTC
>TRBJ2-3|.|.|TRBV5-4
CASSLARGTRDTQYF
TGTGCCAGCAGCCTGGCGCGGGGAACGAGAGATACGCAGTATTTT
>TRBJ2-1|.|TRBD2|TRBV9
CASNPRWTSDHNEQFF
TGTGCCAGCAACCCGAGGTGGACTAGCGATCACAATGAGCAGTTCTTC
>TRBJ1-5|.|TRBD1|TRBV19
CATRTGNQPQHF
TGTGCCACCCGGACAGGAAATCAGCCCCAGCATTTT
>TRBJ1-1|.|TRBD1|TRBV11-2
CASSLSTGFTEAFF
TGTGCCAGCAGCTTATCGACAGGGTTCACTGAAGCTTTCTTT
>TRBJ2-1|.|TRBD2|TRBV6-5
CASSAGAYNEQFF
TGTGCCAGCAGTGCGGGGGCCTACAATGAGCAGTTCTTC
>TRBJ2-5|.|.|TRBV9
CASSSRRDKETQYF
TGTGCCAGCAGTTCCCGCCGGGACAAAGAGACCCAGTACTTC
>TRBJ2-5|.|.|TRBV20-1
CSAGKETQYF
TGCAGTGCCGGGAAAGAGACCCAGTACTTC
>TRBJ1-6|once|.|TRBV7-2
CASSLFWEGGNSPLHF
TGTGCCAGCAGCTTATTCTGGGAGGGAGGGAATTCACCCCTCCACTTT
>TRBJ1-2|.|.|TRBV19
CASNEPTRNREYGYTF
TGTGCCAGTAACGAACCGACCCGAAACAGGGAGTATGGCTACACCTTC
>TRBJ2-3|.|.|TRBV5-5
CASSSYASDTQYF
TGTGCCAGCAGCTCCTATGCCTCGGATACGCAGTATTTT
>TRBJ2-5|.|TRBD1|TRBV5-1
CASKGPGDSETQYF
TGCGCCAGCAAGGGCCCAGGGGACAGCGAGACCCAGTACTTC
>TRBJ2-7|.|TRBD2|TRBV5-5
CASSLYALAGTYEQYF
TGTGCCAGCAGCTTGTATGCACTAGCGGGGACCTACGAGCAGTACTTC
>TRBJ1-3|.|.|TRBV21-1
CASSTARGSGNTIYF
TGTGCCAGCAGCACCGCACGGGGCTCTGGAAACACCATATATTTT
>TRBJ2-7|.|TRBD2|TRBV29-1
CSVGTGGSYEQYF
TGCAGCGTTGGGACGGGAGGGTCCTACGAGCAGTACTTC
>TRBJ2-3|.|TRBD2|TRBV2
CASSVRDYTDTQYF
TGTGCCAGCAGTGTCCGGGACTACACAGATACGCAGTATTTT
>TRBJ1-1|.|.|TRBV6-5
CASSYYSEAFF
TGTGCCAGCAGTTACTACAGTGAAGCTTTCTTT
>TRBJ2-5|.|TRBD1|TRBV7-2
CASSQWTGEREQYF
TGTGCCAGCAGCCAATGGACAGGGGAAAGGGAGCAGTACTTC
>TRBJ2-3|few|.|TRBV14
CASSQGARSVTQYF
TGTGCCAGCAGCCAAGGGGCCCGATCCGTTACGCAGTATTTT
>TRBJ1-1|.|.|TRBV29-1
CSVVSGGGTEAFF
TGCAGCGTTGTATCGGGGGGGGGCACTGAAGCTTTCTTT
>TRBJ1-5|few|TRBD1|TRBV28
CASRPSTGGNQPQHF
TGTGCCAGCAGACCATCGACAGGGGGCAATCAGCCCCAGCATTTT
>TRBJ2-5|once|TRBD1|TRBV6-5
CASRPRQGLETQYF
TGTGCCAGCAGACCTAGACAGGGGCTGGAGACCCAGTACTTC
>TRBJ1-2|.|.|TRBV7-2
CASTPGVYGYTF
TGTGCCAGCACCCCAGGGGTCTATGGCTACACCTTC
>TRBJ2-2|.|TRBD1|TRBV19
CATQHRGRAGELFF
TGTGCCACTCAACACAGGGGAAGGGCCGGGGAGCTGTTTTTT
>TRBJ2-3|.|TRBD2|TRBV5-1
CASSLGGGSTDTQYF
TGCGCCAGCAGCTTAGGCGGGGGAAGCACAGATACGCAGTATTTT